This T cell receptor (beta chain) was retrieved from a study of T cell responses to AZD1222 COVID-19 vaccine. For the study at large: Combined were second doses at about 4 or about 12 weeks. The study's findings and limits: Baseline antibody screening turned up just six seropositive AZD1222 recipients. Clonal diversity was possibly underestimated, and the donors were mostly white British, with more females.

With respect to this clone: Its specificity is unknown.

V lost 4 bases and J lost 8, with 17 bases in between. This CDR3 has 14 amino acids. Germline CDR1 and CDR2: SEHNR and FQNEAQ (reference sequence). Assay: immunoSEQ multiplex PCR; the TCRdb copy retains only in-frame clones and omits some. The sample contains under 150,000 clones, around nine tenths of which appear only once. This sequence was found in an adult in good health. This chain uses TRBV7-9 with TRBJ1-2, with TRBD1 as a possible D gene (6 bases). This specimen consisted of peripheral blood, obtained on day 0 of AZD1222 vaccination. CDR3: CASSSEGTSGGYTF. The CDR3 coding sequence is TGTGCCAGCAGCTCCGAGGGGACATCTGGCGGCTACACCTTC.